The rows below give T cell receptor beta chains drawn from one sample of a study of CXCR3-negative and CXCR3-positive naive CD8 T cells. TCRdb reworked the 5' RACE reads into one entry per CDR3 protein, no DNA. The repertoire shows around 65,000 distinct CDR3 sequences; the top ten hold approximately 0.76%. The source material was naive CXCR3+ CD8+ T cells from blood. Receptor source: a human donor in good health. Some clones in this sample may be carry-over from other donors' samples. The CDR3 runs from the conserved cysteine through the conserved F or W.

v_call,j_call,cdr3_aa
TRBV7-2,TRBJ2-7,CASSPGGQVYEQYF
TRBV12-3/TRBV12-4,TRBJ2-3,CASSFSWALADTQYF
TRBV19,TRBJ2-1,CASRPFGDSFYNEQFF
TRBV29-1,TRBJ2-6,CSVELGTGANVLTF
TRBV29-1,TRBJ2-7,CSAFGLRDSYEQYF
TRBV20-1,TRBJ2-1,CSADPGGNEQFF
TRBV29-1,TRBJ2-7,CSVDTGTGPYEQYF
TRBV23-1,TRBJ2-7,CASSPYHKDRRPSYEQYF
TRBV25-1,TRBJ2-3,CASSELTTGLVTDTQYF
TRBV27,TRBJ2-7,CASSLDGQVYEQYF
TRBV29-1,TRBJ2-3,CSVEAGSVRSTDTQYF
TRBV28,TRBJ2-7,CASSPTYEQYF
TRBV7-2,TRBJ2-1,CASSLSSNRYNEQFF
TRBV7-9,TRBJ2-5,CASSSLGLEETQYF
TRBV7-9,TRBJ2-7,CASSLEYEQYF
TRBV6-2/TRBV6-3,TRBJ2-1,CASSAPLQGVVEQFF
TRBV20-1,TRBJ2-5,CSARWLGGKETQYF
TRBV7-9,TRBJ1-1,CASSPPATYEAFF
TRBV11-2,TRBJ2-2,CASSSRYEASGELFF
TRBV27,TRBJ2-7,CASSFGHEQYF
TRBV4-1,TRBJ1-2,CASSQDSGDYGYTF
TRBV20-1,TRBJ1-5,CSARDRVETFNQPQHF
TRBV12-3/TRBV12-4,TRBJ2-7,CASSLYPEFGQYF
TRBV7-9,TRBJ1-1,CATSTGISTEAFF
TRBV29-1,TRBJ1-1,CSVAEAGEWQAFF
TRBV29-1,TRBJ2-2,CSVDTQGIGELFF
TRBV7-2,TRBJ2-1,CASSFTSGSYNEQFF
TRBV5-5,TRBJ2-1,CASSFSAEQFF
TRBV28,TRBJ2-7,CASTLQDGQGRAYEQYF
TRBV6-5,TRBJ2-2,CASSYTNTEELFF
TRBV4-2,TRBJ2-1,CASSQDTGAFNEQFF